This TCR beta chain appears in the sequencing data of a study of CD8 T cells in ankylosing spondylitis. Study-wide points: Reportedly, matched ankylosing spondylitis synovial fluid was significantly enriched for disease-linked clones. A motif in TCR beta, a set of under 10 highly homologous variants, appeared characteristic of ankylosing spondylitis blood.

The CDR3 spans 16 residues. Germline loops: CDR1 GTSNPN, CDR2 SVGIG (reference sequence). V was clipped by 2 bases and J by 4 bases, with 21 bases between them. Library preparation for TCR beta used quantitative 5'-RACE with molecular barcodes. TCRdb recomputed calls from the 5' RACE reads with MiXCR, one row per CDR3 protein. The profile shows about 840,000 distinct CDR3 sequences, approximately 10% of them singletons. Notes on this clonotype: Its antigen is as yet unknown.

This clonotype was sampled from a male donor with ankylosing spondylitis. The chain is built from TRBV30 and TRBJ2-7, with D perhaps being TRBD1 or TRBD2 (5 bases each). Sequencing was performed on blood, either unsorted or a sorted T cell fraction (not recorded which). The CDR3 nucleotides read TGTGCCTGGAGTAGGGGCCTGGGACGCTGGGGTTACGAGCAGTACTTC. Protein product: CAWSRGLGRWGYEQYF.